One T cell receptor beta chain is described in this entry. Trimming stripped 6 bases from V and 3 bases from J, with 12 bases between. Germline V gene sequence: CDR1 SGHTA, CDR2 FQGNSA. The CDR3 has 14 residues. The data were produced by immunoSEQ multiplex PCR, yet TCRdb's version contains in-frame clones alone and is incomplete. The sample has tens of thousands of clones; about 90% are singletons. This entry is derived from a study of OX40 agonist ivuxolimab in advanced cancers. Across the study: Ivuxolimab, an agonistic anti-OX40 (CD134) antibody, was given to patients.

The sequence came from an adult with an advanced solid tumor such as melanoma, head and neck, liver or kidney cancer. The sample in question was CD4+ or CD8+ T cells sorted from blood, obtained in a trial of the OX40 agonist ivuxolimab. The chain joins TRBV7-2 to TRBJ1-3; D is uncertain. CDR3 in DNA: TGTGCCAGCAGGGGATTCATGCTTGGAAACACCATATATTTT. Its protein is CASRGFMLGNTIYF.